Listed here are 16 T cell receptor beta chains from one sample, sequenced in a study of cytomegalovirus exposure and HLA in healthy donors. Primers for the PCR totalled 60 Vbeta and 13 Jbeta. Only in-frame clones appear in the TCRdb table, and some are missing; sequencing was by immunoSEQ multiplex PCR. The sample contains roughly 100,000 clones, almost 70% of which appear only once. The sample consisted of PBMCs. These receptors all come from a man aged 25 to 40 in good health and CMV-seronegative.

The gene calls are TRBV6-5 and TRBJ1-2, with 11 nucleotides matching TRBD1. J lost 2 bases, V lost 10 bases, and 3 bases had no gene match. The CDR3 covers 13 residues. CDR1 is MNHEY, CDR2 SVGAGI, per germline. DNA of the CDR3: TGTGCCAACTGGGACAGGGGGAACTATGGCTACACCTTC. Its protein is CANWDRGNYGYTF.

Concerning this clone: One end of the junction fails to match germline, which may point to a read error. This chain connects TRBV14 to TRBJ1-4, with TRBD1 as a possible D gene (5 bases). Germline values: CDR1 SGHDN, CDR2 FVKESK. This CDR3 region has 16 residues. The CDR3 protein is CASSQVSGRAKEKLFF. The CDR3 DNA is TGTGCCAGCAGCCAAGTCTCTGGCAGGGCTAAAGAAAAACTGTTTTTT.

The V call is TRBV30, the J call TRBJ1-1, with D maybe TRBD1 (5 bases). CDR1 and CDR2 (germline): GTSNPN, SVGIG (reference sequence). V lost 0 bases and J 0 bases, leaving 11 bases between the germline ends. This CDR3 spans 15 amino acids. The CDR3 DNA sequence: TGTGCCTGGAGTGTACCCGACAGCTTGAACACTGAAGCTTTCTTT. It specifies CAWSVPDSLNTEAFF.

The genes are TRBV5-1 and TRBJ1-4; D gene uncertain. The V gene's germline CDR1 is SGHRS and CDR2 YFSETQ. This CDR3 contains 14 residues. Trimming left V 5 bases short and J 0 bases short, with 8 bases between. CDR3 region: CASRWTATNEKLFF. The DNA for the CDR3 is TGCGCCAGCAGATGGACTGCAACTAATGAAAAACTGTTTTTT.

The gene calls are TRBV5-4 and TRBJ1-1, with D perhaps matching TRBD1 (5 bases). Looked up from germline, CDR1 is SGHNT and CDR2 is YYREEE (reference sequence). The CDR3 has 14 residues. Trimming took off 3 bases at V and 0 bases at J, with 9 bases between the two ends. Here the CDR3 reads CASSSGLLNTEAFF. CDR3 nucleotide sequence: TGTGCCAGCAGCTCAGGGCTGTTGAACACTGAAGCTTTCTTT.

This chain uses TRBV7-2 with TRBJ1-5; D gene unclear. CDR1 is SGHTA and CDR2 is FQGNSA in the germline V gene. The CDR3 contains 13 residues. Trimming left V 6 bases short and J 3 bases short, with 9 bases between. The CDR3 DNA sequence: TGTGCCAGCAGTTTCGACAACAATCAGCCCCAGCATTTT. Protein sequence: CASSFDNNQPQHF. The full variable domain, its missing parts supplied by reference TRBV7-2 and TRBJ1-5, is GAGVSQSPSNKVTEKGKDVELRCDPISGHTALYWYRQSLGQGLEFLIYFQGNSAPDKSGLPSDRFSAERTGGSVSTLTIQRTQQEDSAVYLCASSFDNNQPQHFGDGTRLSIL.

CDR3 region: CAWSVGLARTDTQYF. The CDR3 DNA follows: TGTGCCTGGAGTGTGGGACTAGCGAGGACAGATACGCAGTATTTT. V gene TRBV30 combines with J gene TRBJ2-3; 10 bases agree with TRBD2. CDR1 and CDR2 (germline): GTSNPN, SVGIG (reference sequence). Trimming removed 0 bases from V and 3 bases from J; junction bases left unmatched: 3. The CDR3 is 15 residues long.

The sample holds a few counts of this clone. This chain connects TRBV7-2 to TRBJ2-7; TRBD2 matches at 10 bases. The CDR3 sequence is 21 residues long. CDR1 and CDR2 (germline): SGHTA, FQGNSA. V was pared by 0 bases and J by 3 bases, with 20 bases of the junction left unmatched. The DNA for the CDR3 is TGTGCCAGCAGCTTAGCGCATGGGGCTAGCGGGAGAGGATTAGTGATCTACGAGCAGTACTTC. Residues: CASSLAHGASGRGLVIYEQYF.

V and J are TRBV19 and TRBJ2-1; D may be TRBD2 (6 bases). The CDR3 length is 16 residues. Trimming cost V 5 bases and J 5 bases, with 19 bases left between them. CDR1 is LNHDA, CDR2 SQIVND, per germline (reference sequence). For the CDR3, the DNA is TGTGCCAGTAGTCCCCCACTAGCTTCACCCCACAATGAGCAGTTCTTC. This codes for CASSPPLASPHNEQFF.

This chain joins TRBV14 and TRBJ2-5; 9 bases match TRBD2. CDR3 size: 16 residues. CDR1 SGHDN and CDR2 FVKESK come from the germline V gene. Unmatched junction bases numbered 8, after V lost 2 bases and J lost 4 bases. The CDR3, as DNA: TGTGCCAGCAGCCAACTGGGTAGCGGGAGTGGAGAGACCCAGTACTTC. Encoded protein: CASSQLGSGSGETQYF.

The chain combines TRBV7-8 with TRBJ2-1; 10 bases align to TRBD2. The ends lost 5 bases at V and 7 bases at J; junction bases unmatched: 17. Germline V CDR1 and CDR2: SGHVS, FQNEAQ. The CDR3 runs to 18 residues. This chain's CDR3 is CASSPNSPAGGPRNEQFF. Here the CDR3 DNA reads TGTGCCAGCAGCCCTAACTCCCCAGCGGGAGGGCCCAGAAATGAGCAGTTCTTC.

The chain links TRBV15 to TRBJ2-1; 8 bases are a match to TRBD2. The ends lost 1 base at V and 0 bases at J; junction bases unmatched: 8. The germline V gene has CDR1 LNHNV and CDR2 YYDKDF (reference sequence). The CDR3 has 18 residues. In nucleotides, the CDR3 is TGTGCCACCAGCAGAGGTCGGGAGGGCTCCATCTCCTACAATGAGCAGTTCTTC. Translation gives CATSRGREGSISYNEQFF. The full variable domain, rest sourced from reference TRBV15 and TRBJ2-1, is DAMVIQNPRYQVTQFGKPVTLSCSQTLNHNVMYWYQQKSSQAPKLLFHYYDKDFNNEADTPDNFQSRRPNTSFCFLDIRSPGLGDTAMYLCATSRGREGSISYNEQFFGPGTRLTVL.

A note on this clone: The sample has other DNA sequences that encode this CDR3 too. The V call is TRBV9, the J call TRBJ2-5, with 11 nucleotides matching TRBD2. With 7 bases clipped from V and 1 base from J, the junction kept 6 bases outside the gene matches. Germline V gene sequence: CDR1 SGDLS, CDR2 YYNGEE. The CDR3 covers 15 residues. The CDR3: CASSLAGGLQETQYF. The CDR3 DNA reads TGTGCCAGCTCCTTAGCGGGAGGGCTCCAAGAGACCCAGTACTTC.

The chain uses TRBV6-5 and TRBJ1-5, with D possibly being TRBD1 (6 bases). Germline V gene data show CDR1 as MNHEY and CDR2 as SVGAGI. This CDR3 is 14 amino acids long. Deletions cut 6 bases from V and 3 bases from J, with 12 bases between. The CDR3 region is CASSQQGYNQPQHF. The CDR3 DNA reads TGTGCCAGCAGCCAACAGGGATACAATCAGCCCCAGCATTTT.

The chain employs TRBV4-3 and TRBJ1-2; 8 bases fit TRBD1. CDR1 is LGHNA, CDR2 YSLEER, per germline. CDR3 length: 15 residues. With 4 bases clipped from V and 2 bases from J, the junction kept 6 bases outside the gene matches. CDR3 in DNA: TGCGCCAGCAGCCTGTGGGGACAGGAGAACTATGGCTACACCTTC. Translated, it gives CASSLWGQENYGYTF.

The V call is TRBV6-6, the J call TRBJ1-1; D gene unclear. The CDR3 covers 13 residues. V was cut by 4 bases and J by 1 base, with 7 bases left in between. Germline V gives CDR1 MNHNY, CDR2 SVGAGI (reference sequence). The chain's CDR3 is CASSLKRNTEAFF. Here the CDR3 DNA reads TGTGCCAGCAGTTTAAAGAGGAACACTGAAGCTTTCTTT.